One T cell receptor beta chain is described in this entry. The clone's antigen remains unknown. It has no much larger one-base neighbor in the sample; base qualities were not kept. The entry originates in a study of blood T cell repertoires in COVID-19 (TCRdb year 2020). For the study in its entirety: Collaborator samples came from the United States, Italy and Spain and covered acute and convalescent phases of COVID-19. Sample metadata almost always included a de-identified subject ID, COVID-19 status, age in years and sex. The dataset comprised deeply sampled blood TCRbeta repertoires from subjects exposed to, actively infected with, or recovered from COVID-19. Samples came from the ongoing ImmuneRACE study (first 160 participants) plus 1,254 subjects from 6 global collaborators. The material from the prospective study consisted of cDNA or gDNA derived from T cells, B-cell-depleted T cells, or PBMCs. Where available, HLA class I and class II types were taken from metadata supplied by the sample provider and were not determined by assay-based typing. The repertoires were released in a freely available public database meant as a resource for research on the immune response to SARS-CoV-2.

The immunoSEQ Assay, a bias-controlled multiplex PCR, was used to amplify TCRbeta CDR3 regions from genomic DNA. The study's processing was this. The number of nucleated cells in each sample was estimated by amplification of reference gene primers within the assay. To quantify the absolute abundance of each unique TCRbeta CDR3 rearrangement, sequence reads were collapsed and filtered. For each sample, productive Simpson clonality was calculated as the square root of Simpson's diversity index over productive rearrangements. TCRdb took this table from immuneACCESS and kept in-frame rearrangements with V and J called. Such tables lack part of the clones; where checked against another copy, unresolved V genes explain under half of the gap, and the rest is unexplained. The V and J calls and clone size come from that table; D and trimming were worked out from the DNA. In all, the sample holds roughly 200,000 clones, and roughly 80% of those were seen once. The top ten clones comprise roughly 11% of the sample.

The CDR3, cysteine through phenylalanine, is 14 amino acids long. The entry retains the CDR3 DNA only, 42 bases that are in frame from base 1. CDR1 SGHRS and CDR2 YFSETQ are derived from the germline V gene. Trimming removed 3 bases from V and 0 bases from J; the gene matches leave 1 base unexplained. One collaborating source in Seattle enrolled patients during active infection and followed them longitudinally through the course of disease. The collaborating institutions used their own protocols to collect whole blood in K2EDTA tubes. For TCRbeta analysis, collaborators shipped samples as frozen whole blood, isolated PBMCs, or DNA extracted from either of those sample types. Study-level results and caveats: The quantity of clinical and demographic metadata differed by source and by participant and was supplied without curation.

The sample comprised peripheral blood. The source of this sequence is a woman in her forties with COVID-19, enrolled during active disease. The V and J segments used are TRBV5-1 and TRBJ1-2; 8 junctional bases match TRBD1. The bases read TGCGCCAGCAGCTCACAGGGGGCTAACTATGGCTACACCTTC. It translates to CASSSQGANYGYTF.